This TCR beta chain derives from a study of T-cell reconstitution after alpha-beta-depleted transplantation in children. Study-wide results and caveats: It was reported that alpha-beta T cells came from several hundred expanded graft clones (about two months after transplant). Diversity and T-cell counts at one year after transplant derived mostly from new T cells. Some patients showed high day-60 TCRbeta diversity, which derived from surviving recipient T cells and thymic progenitors.

CDR1 is DFQATT, CDR2 SNEGSKA, per germline (reference sequence). The CDR3 consists of 15 residues. Trimming took off 0 bases at V and 7 bases at J, with 16 bases between the two ends. A remark on this clonotype: Its antigen remains unknown.

Molecular barcoding with unique molecular identifiers was used for the TCRbeta library. Using its own MiXCR run on the PCR reads, TCRdb lists one record per CDR3 protein. The sample lists some 350,000 distinct CDR3 sequences, about 16% occurring once. The chain employs TRBV20-1 and TRBJ2-1, with D perhaps TRBD1 or TRBD2 (5 bases each). This specimen consisted of PBMCs, mostly from graft donor cells, obtained 360 days after TCRalphabeta/CD19-depleted stem cell transplant. This receptor was identified in a male patient aged 2 to 9 who had a stem cell transplant for acute lymphoblastic leukemia, so the T cells may come from the graft donor. CDR3: CSARDGTSRGNEQFF. The CDR3, as DNA: TGCAGTGCTAGAGATGGGACCTCGAGGGGAAATGAGCAGTTCTTC.